Shown below are 22 T cell receptor beta chains from a single sample sequenced in a study of Graves' ophthalmopathy and Graves' hyperthyroidism. CDR3 regions of TCR beta were amplified from RNA transcripts. An initial RT-PCR round employing HTBI primers preceded a second-round multiplex PCR. TCRdb passed the multiplex PCR reads through MiXCR, listing each CDR3 protein once. Of about 240,000 distinct CDR3 sequences in the sample, about 46% were seen once. What was sequenced was peripheral blood. The origin of the receptors is an adult man with Graves' ophthalmopathy.

This clonotype was recorded a few times. V gene TRBV6-5 combines with J gene TRBJ1-2; 7 bases line up with TRBD1. Trimming took 5 bases from V and 7 from J; bases not matched to a gene: 7. This CDR3 is 13 amino acids long. The V gene's germline CDR1 is MNHEY and CDR2 SVGAGI. The CDR3 sequence is CASSAEGAVGYTF. DNA of the CDR3: TGTGCCAGCAGTGCTGAGGGGGCTGTTGGCTACACCTTC.

This clonotype has only one observation. The chain carries TRBV14 and TRBJ2-7; TRBD1 might be the D (5 bases). The CDR3 covers 15 residues. Trimming pared 3 bases from V and 3 bases from J, leaving 15 bases between. Germline-derived CDR1 and CDR2 are SGHDN and FVKESK. For the CDR3, the DNA is TGTGCCAGCAGCCACGAACAGGCCCTTAGCTACGAGCAGTACTTC. This sequence encodes CASSHEQALSYEQYF.

V is TRBV12-3 or TRBV12-4 and J is TRBJ1-1, with D possibly TRBD1 on 6 matching bases. The CDR3 is 14 amino acids. Trimming took off 7 bases at V and 0 bases at J, with 12 bases between the two ends. CDR3 sequence reads: CASIMDSMNTEAFF. Written as DNA, the CDR3 is TGTGCCAGCATTATGGACAGCATGAACACTGAAGCTTTCTTT.

V is TRBV3-1 and J is TRBJ1-2, with TRBD1 as a possible D gene (5 bases). CDR3 size: 13 residues. Germline assignment: CDR1 LGHDT and CDR2 YNNKEL (reference sequence). With 1 base removed from V and 7 bases from J, the gap between germline ends came to 10 bases. The DNA for the CDR3 is TGTGCCAGCAGCCAAGTCGAAGGGGTTGGCTACACCTTC. Protein product: CASSQVEGVGYTF.

This clonotype has only a few counts. The chain links TRBV20-1 to TRBJ1-5; 7 positions agree with TRBD1. The CDR3 extends over 15 amino acids. The V gene's germline CDR1 is DFQATT and CDR2 SNEGSKA (reference sequence). The J segment lost 0 bases and the V segment lost 3 bases, leaving 5 bases of the junction unmatched. CDR3 in amino acids: CSASTGVSSNQPQHF. The CDR3 nucleotides are TGCAGTGCTAGTACAGGGGTCTCTAGCAATCAGCCCCAGCATTTT.

This clonotype was detected a few times. The chain uses TRBV20-1 and TRBJ2-7, with 8 nucleotides matching TRBD1. CDR1 is DFQATT, CDR2 SNEGSKA, per germline (reference sequence). CDR3 size: 15 residues. V shed 5 bases, J shed 2 bases, and the junction held 11 bases outside the gene matches. The CDR3 sequence: CSAPTATGVPYEQYF. The CDR3 nucleotides read TGCAGTGCTCCCACAGCGACAGGGGTCCCCTACGAGCAGTACTTC.

This chain links TRBV25-1 with TRBJ2-3; D is unclear. V gave up 10 bases and J gave up 2 bases, with 13 bases separating them. The CDR3 covers 13 residues. CDR1 is MGHDK and CDR2 is SYGVNS in the germline V gene. CDR3 loop: CATGPTPTDTQYF. The CDR3 coding sequence is TGTGCCACCGGACCAACTCCCACAGATACGCAGTATTTT.

The chain employs TRBV20-1 and TRBJ2-7; D is perhaps TRBD1 (6 bases). The CDR3 covers 13 residues. The germline V and J ends were trimmed by 3 bases and 1 base, with 10 bases remaining between them. Per the germline V gene, CDR1 is DFQATT and CDR2 is SNEGSKA (reference sequence). CDR3 residues: CSASQGPSYEQYF. The CDR3, as DNA: TGCAGTGCTAGTCAGGGGCCTTCCTACGAGCAGTACTTC.

The V gene is TRBV19, the J gene TRBJ2-5; either TRBD1 or TRBD2 may supply D (5 bases each). V was shortened by 3 bases and J by 6 bases, with 11 bases between the two germline ends. Germline V gene sequence: CDR1 LNHDA, CDR2 SQIVND (reference sequence). The CDR3 contains 13 residues. The CDR3 DNA reads as TGTGCCAGTAGTATCAATAGGGGACAGACCCAGTACTTC. Encoded protein: CASSINRGQTQYF.

This chain links TRBV3-1 with TRBJ1-5; 10 bases line up with TRBD1. Germline CDR1 reads LGHDT; CDR2 reads YNNKEL (reference sequence). J gave up 5 bases and V 4 bases, and 5 bases lay outside the gene matches. CDR3 length equals 15 residues. The CDR3 protein is CASSRGQGGHQPQHF. The CDR3 DNA reads TGTGCCAGCAGCCGCGGACAGGGGGGCCATCAGCCCCAGCATTTT. Complete variable domain (other parts from reference TRBV3-1 and TRBJ1-5): DTAVSQTPKYLVTQMGNDKSIKCEQNLGHDTMYWYKQDSKKFLKIMFSYNNKELIINETVPNRFSPKSPDKAHLNLHINSLELGDSAVYFCASSRGQGGHQPQHFGDGTRLSIL.

Only one count was recorded for this clonotype. This chain joins TRBV11-1 and TRBJ2-1, with 7 nucleotides matching TRBD2. V lost 1 base to trimming and J lost 15 bases; unmatched junction nucleotides: 6. Germline lookup yields CDR1 SGHAT and CDR2 FQDESV (reference sequence). The CDR3 length is 12 residues. CDR3 nucleotide sequence: TGTGCCAGCAGCTTAGAGGGAGGGAGCCTGTTCTTC. It codes for CASSLEGGSLFF.

A remark on this clonotype: An end of the junction differs from the germline gene, which may be a read error. This chain joins TRBV7-8 and TRBJ2-2; either TRBD1 or TRBD2 may supply D (5 bases each). CDR1 is SGHVS, CDR2 FQNEAQ, per germline. The CDR3 is 15 amino acids. The CDR3 spells CASSRGTSEHRGAVF. As DNA, the CDR3 is TGTGCCAGCAGCCGTGGGACCTCTGAGCACCGGGGAGCTGTTTTT.

V usage is TRBV29-1 and J usage is TRBJ2-7; possibly TRBD1 or TRBD2 for D (5 bases each). The CDR3 is 13 amino acids. Germline loops: CDR1 SQVTM, CDR2 ANQGSEA. With 4 bases removed from V and 0 bases from J, the gap between germline ends came to 10 bases. DNA of the CDR3: TGCAGCGTTGGGCCCGGGACCTCCTACGAGCAGTACTTC. This encodes CSVGPGTSYEQYF.

The V call is TRBV15, the J call TRBJ1-2, with TRBD1 matching 9 bases. V lost 5 bases and J lost 8; bases outside the gene matches: 9. The CDR3 is made up of 14 amino acids. Germline lookup yields CDR1 LNHNV and CDR2 YYDKDF (reference sequence). The CDR3 reads CATSRPGQGSGYTF. The CDR3 coding sequence is TGTGCCACCAGCCGGCCGGGACAGGGCTCCGGCTACACCTTC.

The V call is TRBV9, the J call TRBJ2-3; D remains unclear. CDR1 SGDLS and CDR2 YYNGEE come from the germline V gene. There are 14 residues in the CDR3. V gave up 4 bases and J gave up 4 bases, with 13 bases separating them. This CDR3 reads CASSFRRAPDTQYF. The CDR3, as DNA: TGTGCCAGCAGCTTTCGACGGGCCCCAGATACGCAGTATTTT. The whole variable domain, filled in from reference TRBV9 and TRBJ2-3, reads DSGVTQTPKHLITATGQRVTLRCSPRSGDLSVYWYQQSLDQGLQFLIQYYNGEERAKGNILERFSAQQFPDLHSELNLSSLELGDSALYFCASSFRRAPDTQYFGPGTRLTVL.

This clonotype was observed a few times. At one end, the junction sequence differs from germline, possibly due to a read error. This chain links TRBV10-3 with TRBJ2-7, with 12 bases that match TRBD2. The CDR3 is 15 residues long. Per the germline V gene, CDR1 is ENHRY and CDR2 is SYGVKD. CDR3 sequence: CASSRLAGVIGEQYF. CDR3 in DNA: TGTGCCAGCAGTCGACTAGCGGGAGTAATTGGCGAGCAGTACTTC.

The chain employs TRBV7-9 and TRBJ2-5; no clear D. Between the trimmed V and J ends, which lost 3 bases and 5 bases, there was a span of 10 bases. Looked up from germline, CDR1 is SEHNR and CDR2 is FQNEAQ (reference sequence). The CDR3 spans 13 residues. The CDR3 nucleotides read TGTGCCAGCAGCTTTTTGGTTGGGGAGACCCAGTACTTC. This codes for CASSFLVGETQYF.

This clonotype was detected a few times. The chain uses TRBV5-4 and TRBJ1-4, with 8 bases that match TRBD1. V lost 2 bases and J lost 8; bases outside the gene matches: 8. Germline CDR1 and CDR2: SGHNT and YYREEE (reference sequence). This CDR3 has 15 residues. CDR3 residues: CASSLSDRGREKLFF. The CDR3 DNA reads TGTGCCAGCAGCTTAAGTGACAGGGGAAGAGAAAAACTGTTTTTT.

The genes are TRBV12-3 or TRBV12-4 and TRBJ1-6, with TRBD1 matching over 7 bases. Losses at the gene ends were 5 bases for V and 7 bases for J; bases not matched to a gene: 8. The CDR3 is 15 residues long. The CDR3 protein is CASSIRQGANSPLHF. Written as DNA, the CDR3 is TGTGCCAGCAGTATCCGACAGGGAGCGAATTCACCCCTCCACTTT.

The rearrangement links TRBV12-3 or TRBV12-4 to TRBJ2-7; 7 bases are shared with TRBD2. CDR3 length: 13 residues. Germline trimming cut 4 bases from V and 7 bases from J; bases unmatched to any gene: 7. The CDR3 nucleotides read TGTGCCAGCAGTTACTCGTGGGGAGGGGAGCAGTACTTC. Translation: CASSYSWGGEQYF.

The chain combines TRBV5-1 with TRBJ1-3; the D gene is possibly TRBD1 (5 bases). Per germline, CDR1 SGHRS and CDR2 YFSETQ. The CDR3 totals 15 residues. Trimming removed 0 bases at V and 4 bases at J, with 11 bases between. DNA for the CDR3: TGCGCCAGCAGCTTGGAAGGAGGGGCCGGAAACACCATATATTTT. Translation gives CASSLEGGAGNTIYF. The variable domain in full, completed from reference TRBV5-1 and TRBJ1-3, reads KAGVTQTPRYLIKTRGQQVTLSCSPISGHRSVSWYQQTPGQGLQFLFEYFSETQRNKGNFPGRFSGRQFSNSRSEMNVSTLELGDSALYLCASSLEGGAGNTIYFGEGSWLTVV.

CDR3 loop: CSARSPNLPDPYEQYF. In DNA, the CDR3 is TGCAGTGCTAGATCCCCCAACTTGCCAGATCCTTACGAGCAGTACTTC. The chain combines TRBV20-1 with TRBJ2-7; the D is unclear. Germline lookup yields CDR1 DFQATT and CDR2 SNEGSKA (reference sequence). This CDR3 has 16 amino acids. V shed 2 bases and J shed 4 bases, with 21 bases lying between them.